This T cell receptor beta chain was identified during a study of CD8 T cells in ankylosing spondylitis. Study-wide findings and caveats: CD8+ by phenotype, disease-linked clones were relatively rare in peripheral blood.

This clonotype was seen ten or more times. Its antigen remains unknown. V trimming: 5 bases; J trimming: 4 bases; junction bases outside the gene matches: 6. The germline V gene encodes CDR1 SGHTA and CDR2 FQGNSA. The CDR3 runs 15 residues. TCRdb re-called the 5' RACE reads with MiXCR, one entry per CDR3 protein. Among about 140,000 distinct CDR3 sequences listed, 7% to 10% were seen once. Sequenced: synovial fluid, either unsorted or a sorted T cell fraction (not recorded which). The sequence was obtained from a male donor with ankylosing spondylitis. The chain links TRBV7-2 to TRBJ2-1, with 9 bases fitting TRBD2. The CDR3 loop is CASSLTSGTYNEQFF. CDR3 in DNA: TGTGCCAGCAGCCTGACTAGCGGTACTTACAATGAGCAGTTCTTC.